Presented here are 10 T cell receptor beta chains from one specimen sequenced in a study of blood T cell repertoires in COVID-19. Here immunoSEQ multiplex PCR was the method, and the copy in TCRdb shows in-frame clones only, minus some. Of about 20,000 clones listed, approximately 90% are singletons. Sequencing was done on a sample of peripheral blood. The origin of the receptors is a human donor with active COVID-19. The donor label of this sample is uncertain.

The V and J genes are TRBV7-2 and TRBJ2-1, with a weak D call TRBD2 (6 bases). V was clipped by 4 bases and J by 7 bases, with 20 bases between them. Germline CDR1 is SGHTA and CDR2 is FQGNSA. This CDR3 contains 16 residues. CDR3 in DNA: TGTGCCAGCAGCTCCTACCTAGGGACTCTTAGTAATGAGCAGTTCTTC. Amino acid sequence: CASSSYLGTLSNEQFF.

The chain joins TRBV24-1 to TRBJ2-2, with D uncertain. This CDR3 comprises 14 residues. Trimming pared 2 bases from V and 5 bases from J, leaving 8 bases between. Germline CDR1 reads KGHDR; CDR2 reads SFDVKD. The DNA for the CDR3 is TGTGCCACCAGTGATTCAGGATGGACCGGGGAGCTGTTTTTT. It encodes CATSDSGWTGELFF.

Here the CDR3 reads CASSLNGQGGYNEQFF. DNA of the CDR3: TGTGCCAGCAGCTTAAATGGGCAGGGTGGGTACAATGAGCAGTTCTTC. This chain connects TRBV7-3 to TRBJ2-1, with D maybe TRBD1 (5 bases). The length of the CDR3 is 16 residues. V lost 1 base, J lost 4 bases, and 14 bases lay in between. Germline CDR1 SGHTA, CDR2 FQGTGA.

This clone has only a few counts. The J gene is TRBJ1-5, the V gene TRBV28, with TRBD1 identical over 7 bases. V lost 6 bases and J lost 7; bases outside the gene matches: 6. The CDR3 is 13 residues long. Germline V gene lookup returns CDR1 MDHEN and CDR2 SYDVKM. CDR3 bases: TGTGCCAGCAGGGAGGGGGCGGGACAGCCCCAGCATTTT. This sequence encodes CASREGAGQPQHF.

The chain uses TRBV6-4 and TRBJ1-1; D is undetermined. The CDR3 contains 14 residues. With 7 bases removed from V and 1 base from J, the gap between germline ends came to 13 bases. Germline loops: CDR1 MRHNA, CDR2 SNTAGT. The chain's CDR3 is CASTASPGNTEAFF. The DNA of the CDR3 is TGTGCCAGCACGGCTTCGCCGGGGAACACTGAAGCTTTCTTT.

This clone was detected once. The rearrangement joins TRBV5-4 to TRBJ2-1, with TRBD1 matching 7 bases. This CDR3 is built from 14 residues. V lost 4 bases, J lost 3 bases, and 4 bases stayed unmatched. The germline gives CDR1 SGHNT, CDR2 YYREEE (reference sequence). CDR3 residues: CASSMTGLYNEQFF. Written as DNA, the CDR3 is TGTGCCAGCAGCATGACAGGGCTCTACAATGAGCAGTTCTTC.

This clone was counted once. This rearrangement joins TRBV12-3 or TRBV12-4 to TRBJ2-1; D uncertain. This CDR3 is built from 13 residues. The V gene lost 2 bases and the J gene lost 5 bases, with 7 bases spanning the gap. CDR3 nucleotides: TGTGCCAGCAGTTTATCGAGGAACAATGAGCAGTTCTTC. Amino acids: CASSLSRNNEQFF.

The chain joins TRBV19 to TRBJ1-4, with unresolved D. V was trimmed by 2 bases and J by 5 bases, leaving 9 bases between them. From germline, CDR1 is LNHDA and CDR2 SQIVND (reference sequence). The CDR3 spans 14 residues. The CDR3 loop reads CASSITFRNEKLFF. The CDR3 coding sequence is TGTGCCAGTAGTATAACTTTCCGGAATGAAAAACTGTTTTTT.

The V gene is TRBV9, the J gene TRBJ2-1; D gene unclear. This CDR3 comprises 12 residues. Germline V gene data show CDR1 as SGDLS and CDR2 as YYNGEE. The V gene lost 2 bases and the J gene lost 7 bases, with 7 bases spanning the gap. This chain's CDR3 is CASSVGANEQFF. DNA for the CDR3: TGTGCCAGCAGCGTGGGCGCGAATGAGCAGTTCTTC.

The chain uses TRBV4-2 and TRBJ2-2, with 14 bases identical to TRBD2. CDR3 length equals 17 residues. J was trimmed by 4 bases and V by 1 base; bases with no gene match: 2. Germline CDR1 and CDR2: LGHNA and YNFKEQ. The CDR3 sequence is CASSQGLAGGLTGELFF. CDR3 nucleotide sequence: TGTGCCAGCAGCCAAGGACTAGCGGGGGGGCTCACCGGGGAGCTGTTTTTT.